This T cell receptor (beta chain) was documented in a study of blood T cell repertoires in COVID-19. Study information: PBMCs, B-cell-depleted T cells, or T cells provided the cDNA or gDNA that made up the material.

CDR1 is LNHDA and CDR2 is SQIVND in the germline V gene (reference sequence). There are 13 residues in the CDR3. V was shortened by 3 bases and J by 4 bases, with 9 bases between the two germline ends. In the study's own analysis: Scientists estimated how many nucleated cells there were by amplifying reference gene primers. Profiling relied on immunoSEQ multiplex PCR, and the TCRdb table lists in-frame clones only, not all of them. V and J calls and clone size are copied from that table; D and trimming were computed from the DNA. The table lists 80,000 to 95,000 clones, more than 70% of them singletons.

The chain carries TRBV19 and TRBJ2-5; D remains ambiguous. Sequencing input: peripheral blood. This TCR was recovered from a woman of 80 years or more in a cohort sampled during active or convalescent COVID-19. The CDR3 spells CASSISMRETQYF. As DNA, the CDR3 is TGTGCCAGTAGTATTTCGATGAGAGAGACCCAGTACTTC.